This T cell receptor (beta chain) was found in a study of metastatic and nonmetastatic thyroid tumors. For the study at large: Repertoire data that came from the blood and tumor or nodule tissue of malignant and benign thyroid patients were compared. Study results and limitations: Malignant tumors reportedly showed significantly higher TCR beta diversity than benign nodules in both blood and tumor.

The entire patient cohort was treatment-naive prior to thyroid surgery. In regard to this clone: Its target is unknown.

In the original processing: The study's classifier, a distant-metastasis tool for papillary thyroid cancer, was built using CDR3 differences across clinicopathological groups. With MiXCR, TCRdb called clones anew from the PCR reads. V and J calls and clone size were set by TCRdb, not the authors. Of more than 20,000 clones in the sample, roughly 24% were seen once. What was sequenced was tumor tissue. This clonotype originated in a female donor with papillary thyroid cancer or a benign thyroid nodule (not recorded which). Some clones in this sample may be carry-over from other donors' samples.

CDR3 residues: CASNPGTGGVKQYF. The DNA for the CDR3 is TGTGCCAGCAATCCCGGGACAGGGGGCGTTAAGCAGTACTTC. The V and J genes are TRBV6-1 and TRBJ2-7, with 12 bases lining up with TRBD1. V shed 7 bases, J shed 8 bases, and the junction held 9 bases outside the gene matches. This CDR3 comprises 14 residues. CDR1 MNHNS and CDR2 SASEGT come from the germline V gene.